Below are 25 T cell receptor beta chains sequenced from a single sample in a study of Ad26.COV2.S vaccination and SARS-CoV-2 variants. The protocol was immunoSEQ multiplex PCR, while the TCRdb copy is restricted to in-frame clones and leaves out a portion. The data show 350,000 to 500,000 clones, about 90% seen once. The treatment here: about 20 received Ad26.COV2.S at low or high dose, single or two shots; several received placebo; per-sample allocation not given. Samples were taken on day 63 after the first vaccine or placebo injection. The specimen was peripheral blood, collected in a trial of Ad26.COV2.S vaccine versus placebo. The receptors derive from a person between 18 and 60 years old who received the Ad26.COV2.S COVID-19 vaccine or a placebo.

The chain joins TRBV10-3 to TRBJ2-1; 15 nucleotides align to TRBD2. Germline CDR1 and CDR2: ENHRY and SYGVKD. Trimming removed 6 bases from V and 0 bases from J; junction bases left unmatched: 9. The CDR3 has 19 residues. The CDR3: CAISPQGTSGGSSYNEQFF. The CDR3 bases are TGTGCCATCAGCCCCCAAGGGACTAGCGGGGGGAGCTCCTACAATGAGCAGTTCTTC.

This chain joins TRBV9 and TRBJ2-1; D is uncertain. The length of the CDR3 is 10 residues. The V end was cut by 6 bases, the J end by 10 bases, with 8 bases between. Looked up from germline, CDR1 is SGDLS and CDR2 is YYNGEE. The CDR3, as DNA: TGTGCCAGCAATCAGGAGGAGCAGTTCTTC. The encoded protein is CASNQEEQFF.

This clone occurred once. This sequence joins TRBV9 and TRBJ2-7; 12 bases agree with TRBD2. Trimming removed 1 base from V and 7 bases from J; junction bases left unmatched: 9. The CDR3 spans 16 residues. Germline V gene data show CDR1 as SGDLS and CDR2 as YYNGEE. CDR3 in DNA: TGTGCCAGCAGCGTACGCGCTAGCGGGAGGGCCGAAGAGCAGTACTTC. Its translation: CASSVRASGRAEEQYF.

This clone has just a few counts. V usage is TRBV7-2 and J usage is TRBJ1-6; D is possibly TRBD1 (6 bases). V lost 5 bases, J lost 5 bases, and 13 bases lay in between. CDR3 size: 15 residues. CDR1 is SGHTA and CDR2 is FQGNSA in the germline V gene. This CDR3 is CASSRWAGDNSPLHF. DNA for the CDR3: TGTGCCAGCAGCAGGTGGGCAGGGGATAATTCACCCCTCCACTTT.

The rearrangement links TRBV5-1 to TRBJ2-3; 7 nucleotides agree with TRBD1. V dropped 1 base and J dropped 2; count of bases not matched to a gene: 7. The CDR3 is 16 amino acids. Germline V lookup: CDR1 SGHRS, CDR2 YFSETQ. Written as DNA, the CDR3 is TGCGCCAGCAGCTTGTCGTTTGGACAGGCCACAGATACGCAGTATTTT. Amino acids: CASSLSFGQATDTQYF.

This chain uses TRBV5-5 with TRBJ2-7, with 7 bases lining up with TRBD2. The CDR3 totals 15 residues. V shed 4 bases, J shed 4 bases, and the junction held 11 bases outside the gene matches. Germline assignment: CDR1 SGHKS and CDR2 YYEKEE (reference sequence). The CDR3, as DNA: TGTGCCAGCAGCACGAACGGGGGAGGGGTGTACGAGCAGTACTTC. This translates into CASSTNGGGVYEQYF.

A single count supports this clone. The V gene is TRBV11-1, the J gene TRBJ2-3; tentative D call: TRBD2 (5 bases). Deletions cut 5 bases from V and 5 bases from J, with 20 bases between. The CDR3 has 16 amino acids. CDR1 and CDR2 (germline): SGHAT, FQDESV (reference sequence). The CDR3 DNA reads as TGTGCCAGCAGCCAAGCGGTCTCACTGGAGAAAGATACGCAGTATTTT. It is translated as CASSQAVSLEKDTQYF.

This clone was detected once. The chain is built from TRBV28 and TRBJ2-1; D is perhaps TRBD1 (6 bases). Germline V CDR1 and CDR2: MDHEN, SYDVKM. The CDR3 runs 15 residues. Trimming shortened V by 5 bases and J by 7 bases, and 18 bases separated the two germline ends. The CDR3 DNA reads TGTGCCAGCAGTGTAAAGACAGGAAGAATGAATGAGCAGTTCTTC. This gives the protein CASSVKTGRMNEQFF.

This chain joins TRBV7-9 and TRBJ2-2, with unresolved D. The V and J ends lost 5 bases and 4 bases respectively, with 14 bases between them. The CDR3 length is 15 residues. Germline CDR1 reads SEHNR; CDR2 reads FQNEAQ (reference sequence). As DNA, the CDR3 is TGTGCCAGCAGCCCCCTCCCACGGACCACCGGGGAGCTGTTTTTT. Amino acids: CASSPLPRTTGELFF.

The chain combines TRBV21-1 with TRBJ2-7; the D call in the table, TRBD2, was not verified against the DNA. TRBV21-1 is noted as a pseudogene. There are 17 residues in the CDR3. The CDR3 region has the DNA TGTGCCAGCACCCTACTAGCGGGAGGGCCGCCGGGATACGAGCAGTACTTC. The encoded protein is CASTLLAGGPPGYEQYF.

J is TRBJ1-3 and V is TRBV18, with no clear D. V lost 2 bases and J 7 bases, leaving 12 bases between the germline ends. The length of the CDR3 is 14 residues. Per the germline V gene, CDR1 is KGHSH and CDR2 is LQKENI. CDR3 sequence reads: CASSPITTRNTIYF. The CDR3 nucleotides are TGTGCCAGCTCACCAATTACCACCCGGAACACCATATATTTT.

Note on this clone: The sample carries other DNA sequences with the same CDR3. The chain recombines TRBV29-1 with TRBJ1-5, with unresolved D. The CDR3 has 12 amino acids. Germline assignment: CDR1 SQVTM and CDR2 ANQGSEA. Deletions cut 4 bases from V and 0 bases from J, with 4 bases between. The CDR3 coding sequence is TGCAGCGTTGGGGATAGCAATCAGCCCCAGCATTTT. Amino acids: CSVGDSNQPQHF.

The genes are TRBV27 and TRBJ2-3, with a tentative D call TRBD2 (6 bases). The CDR3 consists of 16 residues. Trimming stripped 4 bases from V and 4 bases from J, with 18 bases between. Germline V gene sequence: CDR1 MNHEY, CDR2 SMNVEV (reference sequence). This CDR3 reads CASSSGFEGGADTQYF. For the CDR3, the DNA is TGTGCCAGCAGTTCGGGTTTTGAGGGCGGGGCAGATACGCAGTATTTT.

The CDR3 protein is CASTPAPGLHEQFF. The CDR3 DNA follows: TGTGCCAGCACCCCGGCCCCCGGACTGCATGAGCAGTTCTTC. The genes are TRBV7-2 and TRBJ2-1; a weak D match, TRBD2 (5 bases). Per the germline V gene, CDR1 is SGHTA and CDR2 is FQGNSA. With 7 bases removed from V and 8 bases from J, the gap between germline ends came to 18 bases. The CDR3 length is 14 residues.

In this sample, this clone turned up a few times. This CDR3 is also generated by other DNA sequences in the sample. The chain joins TRBV9 to TRBJ2-7; 7 bases are a match to TRBD2. The CDR3 has 15 residues. CDR1 is SGDLS and CDR2 is YYNGEE in the germline V gene. J gave up 2 bases and V 0 bases, and 5 bases lay outside the gene matches. The CDR3 DNA reads TGTGCCAGCAGCGTAGAGCCTAGCGGAACCTACGAGCAGTACTTC. Amino acids: CASSVEPSGTYEQYF.

J is TRBJ2-1 and V is TRBV4-2; no reliable D call. Germline CDR1 and CDR2: LGHNA and YNFKEQ. The CDR3 sequence is 13 residues long. Deletions cut 4 bases from V and 9 bases from J, with 13 bases between. DNA for the CDR3: TGTGCCAGCAGCCCCCGACTCCCGGTTGAGCAGTTCTTC. As protein: CASSPRLPVEQFF.

The chain links TRBV27 to TRBJ2-1, with 7 bases lining up with TRBD1. This CDR3 is built from 17 residues. Germline-derived CDR1 and CDR2 are MNHEY and SMNVEV (reference sequence). The junction had 8 bases not matched to a gene; V was cut back by 2 bases and J by 1 base. CDR3 amino acids: CASSLDLDRRSYNEQFF. The CDR3 DNA reads as TGTGCCAGCAGTTTAGATCTGGACAGGCGATCCTACAATGAGCAGTTCTTC.

The rearrangement uses TRBV6-5 and TRBJ1-5, with D unclear. The V gene's germline CDR1 is MNHEY and CDR2 SVGAGI. The V and J ends lost 1 base and 0 bases respectively, with 7 bases between them. The CDR3 length is 15 residues. The CDR3 DNA sequence: TGTGCCAGCAGTTACTTGGGGAATAGCAATCAGCCCCAGCATTTT. Encoded protein: CASSYLGNSNQPQHF.

The CDR3 here is CASSLGIPGLAGAETQYF. The CDR3 DNA sequence: TGTGCCAGCAGCTTAGGGATCCCGGGGCTAGCGGGAGCAGAGACCCAGTACTTC. The genes are TRBV7-2 and TRBJ2-5, with 10 positions matching TRBD2. V was clipped by 1 base and J by 4 bases; unmatched bases: 12. Germline V gene data show CDR1 as SGHTA and CDR2 as FQGNSA. CDR3 size: 18 residues.

This clone was seen a single time. The rearrangement uses TRBV5-6 and TRBJ2-7; 10 bases fit TRBD2. The CDR3 covers 15 residues. Losses at the gene ends were 3 bases for V and 3 bases for J; bases not matched to a gene: 6. The germline V gene encodes CDR1 SGHDT and CDR2 YYEEEE. The CDR3 is CASSYLAGDRYEQYF. DNA of the CDR3: TGTGCCAGCAGCTATCTAGCGGGAGATCGCTACGAGCAGTACTTC.

The chain couples TRBV27 to TRBJ2-7, with D tentatively TRBD2 (6 bases). Germline CDR1 and CDR2: MNHEY and SMNVEV (reference sequence). The V and J ends lost 6 bases and 7 bases respectively, with 19 bases between them. The CDR3 contains 14 residues. The DNA for the CDR3 is TGTGCCAGCAGACCCGGGAGCGAGCTGTGGGAGCAGTACTTC. It encodes CASRPGSELWEQYF.

This chain joins TRBV19 and TRBJ2-7; D gene unclear. V was clipped by 5 bases and J by 3 bases, with 14 bases between them. CDR1 and CDR2 (germline): LNHDA, SQIVND (reference sequence). The CDR3 has 14 amino acids. CDR3 sequence reads: CASSPSFTIYEQYF. CDR3 nucleotide sequence: TGTGCCAGTAGTCCCTCCTTTACAATCTACGAGCAGTACTTC.

The chain links TRBV27 to TRBJ2-3, with 9 positions matching TRBD2. The CDR3 length is 13 residues. Trimming removed 5 bases from V and 9 bases from J; junction bases left unmatched: 6. CDR1 and CDR2 from the germline V gene are MNHEY and SMNVEV (reference sequence). CDR3 sequence: CASSGRGGPTQYF. CDR3 coding DNA: TGTGCCAGCAGTGGGCGGGGGGGCCCGACGCAGTATTTT.

The chain couples TRBV5-4 to TRBJ1-1; the D is unclear. The V gene lost 4 bases and the J gene lost 1 base, with 11 bases spanning the gap. From germline, CDR1 is SGHNT and CDR2 YYREEE (reference sequence). The CDR3 has 14 residues. The CDR3, as DNA: TGTGCCAGCAGCCCGACCTGGGGGAACACTGAAGCTTTCTTT. Protein sequence: CASSPTWGNTEAFF.

CDR3 protein: CASRAGTPHRETQYF. The CDR3, as DNA: TGTGCCAGCAGGGCCGGGACTCCACATCGGGAGACCCAGTACTTC. This chain uses TRBV2 with TRBJ2-5; weak D call: TRBD2 (6 bases). Per the germline V gene, CDR1 is SNHLY and CDR2 is FYNNEI. The CDR3 is 15 residues long. With 6 bases removed from V and 5 bases from J, the gap between germline ends came to 19 bases.